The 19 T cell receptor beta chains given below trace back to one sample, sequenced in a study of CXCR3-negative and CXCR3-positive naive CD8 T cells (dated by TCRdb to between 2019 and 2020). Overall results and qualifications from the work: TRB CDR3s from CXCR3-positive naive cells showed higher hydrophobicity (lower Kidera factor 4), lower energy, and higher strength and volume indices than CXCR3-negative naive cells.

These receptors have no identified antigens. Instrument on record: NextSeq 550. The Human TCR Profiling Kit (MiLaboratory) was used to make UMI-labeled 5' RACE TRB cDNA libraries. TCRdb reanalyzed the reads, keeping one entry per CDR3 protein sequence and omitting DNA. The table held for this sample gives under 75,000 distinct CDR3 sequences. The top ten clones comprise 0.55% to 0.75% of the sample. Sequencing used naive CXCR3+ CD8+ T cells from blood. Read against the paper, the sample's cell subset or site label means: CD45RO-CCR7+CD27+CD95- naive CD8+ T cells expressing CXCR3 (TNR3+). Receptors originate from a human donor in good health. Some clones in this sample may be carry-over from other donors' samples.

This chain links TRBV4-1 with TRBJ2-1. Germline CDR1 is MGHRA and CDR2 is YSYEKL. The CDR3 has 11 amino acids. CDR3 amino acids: CASSQFNEQFF.

This CDR3 is CAISGITSYEQYF. The J gene is TRBJ2-7, the V gene TRBV10-3. The germline V gene encodes CDR1 ENHRY and CDR2 SYGVKD. The CDR3 spans 13 residues.

This chain's CDR3 is CASSFFPSGGFDEQFF. The chain uses TRBV27 and TRBJ2-1; TCRdb indicates TRBD2, and absent DNA this call remains unverified. CDR3 length: 16 amino acids. Germline V gives CDR1 MNHEY, CDR2 SMNVEV (reference sequence).

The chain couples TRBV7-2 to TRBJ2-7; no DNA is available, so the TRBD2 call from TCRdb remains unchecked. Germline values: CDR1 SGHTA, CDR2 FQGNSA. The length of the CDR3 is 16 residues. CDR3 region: CASSFQTGLENYEQYF.

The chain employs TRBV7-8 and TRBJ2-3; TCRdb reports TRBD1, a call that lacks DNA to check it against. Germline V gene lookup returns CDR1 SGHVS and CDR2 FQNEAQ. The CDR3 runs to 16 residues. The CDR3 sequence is CASSWWTGGRTDTQYF.

The CDR3 is CASSYQGLDGYTF. The chain couples TRBV6-5 to TRBJ1-2; TCRdb's assignment of TRBD1 cannot be checked, as there is no DNA. Per germline, CDR1 MNHEY and CDR2 SVGAGI. This CDR3 comprises 13 residues.

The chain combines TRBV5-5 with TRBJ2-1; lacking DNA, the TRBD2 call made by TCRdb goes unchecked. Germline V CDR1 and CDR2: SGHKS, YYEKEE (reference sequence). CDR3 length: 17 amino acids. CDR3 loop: CASTPDYPFSSYNVQFF.

CDR3 residues: CASSQGVGGANEQFF. This chain links TRBV4-1 with TRBJ2-1; the TCRdb call, TRBD2, lacks DNA for checking. The CDR3 contains 15 residues. In germline, CDR1 is MGHRA, CDR2 YSYEKL.

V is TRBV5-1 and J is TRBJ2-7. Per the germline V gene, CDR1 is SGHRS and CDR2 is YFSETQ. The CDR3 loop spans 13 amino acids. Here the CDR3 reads CASSSDVAYEQYF.

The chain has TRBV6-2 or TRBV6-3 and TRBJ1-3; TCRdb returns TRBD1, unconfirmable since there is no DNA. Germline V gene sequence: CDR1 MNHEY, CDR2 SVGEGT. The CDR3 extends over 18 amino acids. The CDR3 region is CASTPEPPGQTSGNTIYF.

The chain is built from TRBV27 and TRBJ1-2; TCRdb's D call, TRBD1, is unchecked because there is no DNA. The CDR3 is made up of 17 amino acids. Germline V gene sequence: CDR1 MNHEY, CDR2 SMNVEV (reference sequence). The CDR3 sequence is CASSPIGDRGYLSGYTF.

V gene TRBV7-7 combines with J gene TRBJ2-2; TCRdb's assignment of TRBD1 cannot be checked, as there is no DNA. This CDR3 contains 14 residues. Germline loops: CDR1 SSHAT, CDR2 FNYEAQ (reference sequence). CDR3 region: CASSLEAGSGELFF.

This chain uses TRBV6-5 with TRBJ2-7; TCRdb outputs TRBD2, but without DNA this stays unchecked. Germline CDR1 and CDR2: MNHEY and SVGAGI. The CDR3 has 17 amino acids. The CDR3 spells CASSPLAGGLRLYEQYF.

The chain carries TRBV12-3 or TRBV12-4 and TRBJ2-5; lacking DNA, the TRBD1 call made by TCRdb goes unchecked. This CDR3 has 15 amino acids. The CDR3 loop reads CASSLLGGAGETQYF.

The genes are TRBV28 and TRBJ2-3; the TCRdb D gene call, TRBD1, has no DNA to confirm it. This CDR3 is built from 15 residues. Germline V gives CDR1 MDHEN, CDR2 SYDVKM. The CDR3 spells CAASGAGGTKDTQYF.

CDR3 loop: CASSPWGGTVLRGSETQYF. The chain couples TRBV12-3 or TRBV12-4 to TRBJ2-5; TCRdb designates TRBD1, a call that cannot be tested without DNA. This CDR3 has 19 residues.

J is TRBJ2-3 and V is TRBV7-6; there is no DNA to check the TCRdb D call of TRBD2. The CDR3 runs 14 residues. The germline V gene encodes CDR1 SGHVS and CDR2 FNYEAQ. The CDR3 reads CAGSSEGSTDTQYF.

The CDR3 loop is CASSQDWLAGGYEQYF. The rearrangement links TRBV4-2 to TRBJ2-7; the D gene TCRdb calls, TRBD2, cannot be checked with no DNA. CDR1 and CDR2 from the germline V gene are LGHNA and YNFKEQ. This CDR3 spans 16 amino acids.

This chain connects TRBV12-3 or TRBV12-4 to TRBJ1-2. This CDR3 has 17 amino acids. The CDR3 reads CASSPTVMGMDAYGYTF.